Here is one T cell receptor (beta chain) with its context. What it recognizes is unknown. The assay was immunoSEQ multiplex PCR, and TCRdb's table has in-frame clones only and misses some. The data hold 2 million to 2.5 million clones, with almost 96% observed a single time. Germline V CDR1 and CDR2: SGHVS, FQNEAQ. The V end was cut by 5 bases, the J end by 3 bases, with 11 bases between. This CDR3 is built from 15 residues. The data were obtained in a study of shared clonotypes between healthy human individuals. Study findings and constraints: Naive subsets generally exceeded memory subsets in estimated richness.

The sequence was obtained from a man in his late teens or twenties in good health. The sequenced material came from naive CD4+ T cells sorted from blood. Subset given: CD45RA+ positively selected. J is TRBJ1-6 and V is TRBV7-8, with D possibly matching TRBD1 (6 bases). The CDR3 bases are TGTGCCAGCAGCGTAGGACAGAACTATAATTCACCCCTCCACTTT. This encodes CASSVGQNYNSPLHF.